This T cell receptor (beta chain) is drawn from a study of vaccination and CD4 T cells after COVID-19 (dated by TCRdb to 2022 to 2024). Study-level background: Every convalescent patient had a positive nasal swab PCR test for SARS-CoV-2, with mild disease in 8 to 10 patients and severe disease in one. Culture stimuli were overlapping spike peptide pools from SARS-CoV-2 and from the common cold coronaviruses HCoV-NL63, HCoV-OC43 and HCoV-229E. In around 10 COVID-19 convalescent patients and a few infection-naive healthy vaccine recipients, researchers compared the spike-specific CD4+ TCR repertoire from before mRNA vaccination with the repertoire from after. Control cultures used a CEFX viral epitope pool as positive control, an HIV-1 Nef peptide pool as negative control, or no peptide. Post-vaccine blood samples were obtained a median of around 74 days after the second vaccine dose, with a range of roughly 14 to 241 days. Each participant got two doses of either the Pfizer-BioNTech BNT162b2 vaccine (n=8) or the Moderna mRNA-1273 vaccine (n=2). Six males and four females were included in the convalescent cohort, with two Hispanic individuals, seven Caucasians, two Asians and one multiracial person represented. Post-COVID blood samples were collected from convalescent patients a median of approximately 93 days after diagnosis, with a range of about 35 to 170 days. Broader findings and caveats from the paper: Nearly all vaccine-specific clones in convalescent patients (304 of 307) were mono-reactive for SARS-CoV-2 spike rather than cross-reactive with common cold coronaviruses. The number of convalescent patients in the study was relatively small, and the study did not examine early timepoints following natural infection. Although the median number of SARS-CoV-2-reactive clonotypes went up from approximately 20 after infection to around 40 after vaccination, the increase was not significant. In convalescent patients, a median approximately 83% of post-vaccine SARS-CoV-2-reactive clones were detected only after vaccination, and vaccine-specific priming was suggested by this finding.

Library creation used PCR. At the Johns Hopkins FTIC core, DNA from the cultured CD4+ T cells underwent TCR sequencing with the Oncomine TCR Beta short-read assay. The QIAamp micro DNA kit was used to extract genomic DNA from the cultured CD4+ T cells. Oncomine TCR Beta libraries made from cultured CD4+ T cells were pooled using unique dual indexes and sequenced on an Illumina iSeq 100. As for the authors' bioinformatics: Non-productive sequences were removed, and CDR3s that did not start with C, did not end with F or W, or were shorter than 7 amino acids were discarded. The MANAFEST web application was used to identify antigen-specific clonotypes by comparing peptide-stimulated wells against reference wells and other culture wells. Positive clones required FDR below 0.05, an odds ratio above 5, and productive frequency above 0.1% in at least two of three replicate wells. A clonotype counted as cross-reactive if it showed significant expansion both in the SARS-CoV-2 spike wells and in at least one common cold coronavirus spike condition. Levenshtein distances (stringdist) and unrooted phylogenetic trees (ape) in R version 3.6.1 were used to assess CDR3 homology. TCRdb ran its own pipeline on the public reads, namely fastp trimming at Q25 and MiXCR clone calling, and kept in-frame beta chains. A single entry per CDR3 protein holds the most common genes and DNA from its merged rows. In this record, the V and J calls reflect TCRdb's handling and not the investigators' own analysis. The sample has thousands of distinct CDR3 sequences on record, roughly 57% of them singletons. Roughly 35% of the sample is taken by the ten largest.

From the cysteine through the phenylalanine, the CDR3 covers 15 amino acids. Here the CDR3 DNA is all that survives: 45 bases in frame from base 1. V lost 2 bases and J lost 2 bases, and the count of bases not matched to a germline gene is 2. CDR1 and CDR2, per the germline V gene, are MDHEN and SYDVKM. The treatment or condition label here, explained by the study, means: approximately 11-day PBMC culture with coronavirus spike peptide pools or control peptides (ViraFEST assay). The ViraFEST assay, used in the study, expanded antigen-specific T cells with peptide pools and then identified the expanded clonotypes through TCR sequencing. The convalescent patients' positive SARS-CoV-2 PCR tests were from March to December 2020, which was before the Alpha, Beta and Delta variants emerged in the United States. Each well held 2.1 million or so PBMCs cultured in IMDM containing approximately 5% human AB serum and approximately 9.8 IU/ml IL-2, with approximately 9.2 ug/ml peptide pools added. On days 3 and 7, half of the culture medium was replaced with fresh IL-2-containing medium. CD4+ T cells were isolated after roughly 10 days of culture through negative selection using the EasySep CD4+ T cell isolation kit. Ficoll-Paque Plus gradient centrifugation was used to isolate PBMCs from whole blood, and the isolated PBMCs were then either used fresh or cryopreserved at -140C. Culture conditions were generally each tested in triplicate wells.

For this clonotype: It has no known antigen specificity. Base-call qualities are not available, and no considerably larger clone is one nucleotide away.

The rearranged segments are TRBV28 and TRBJ2-3, with 9 bases in between that match TRBD2. The sample was CD4+ T cells from blood, cultured in vitro. The TCR sequence derives from a human donor who had recovered from COVID-19. The DNA is TGTGCCAGCAGTTTACTAGCGGGGTACACAGATACGCAGTATTTT. It codes for CASSLLAGYTDTQYF.